Described below is a single T cell receptor beta chain sequence and its context. This clone showed up just once. The antigen it binds to is not known. Per-base quality was not reported, and no clone a single base away is much larger than it. The data were obtained in a study of OX40 agonist ivuxolimab in advanced cancers. For the study in its entirety: Ivuxolimab was an agonistic, fully human IgG2 monoclonal antibody directed against OX40 (CD134), a costimulatory receptor. The paper reports the monotherapy dose-escalation portion (N of about 50 patients) of the phase I ivuxolimab trial. The purpose of peripheral TCRbeta sequencing was to test whether ivuxolimab changed TCR sequence diversity and led to clonal T-cell expansion. Among the 50 to 55 dose-escalation patients, approximately 20 had hepatocellular carcinoma, 15 or so melanoma, 9 renal cell carcinoma and 9 head and neck cancer. Patients were allowed to have had prior anti-PD-1, anti-PD-L1 or anti-CTLA-4 therapy, and around 43% of the dose-escalation patients had been treated with checkpoint inhibitors. Partial responses occurred in three dose-escalation patients, of whom one had hepatocellular carcinoma and two had cutaneous melanoma. In the dose-escalation cohort, roughly 80% of patients were male, and the mean age was roughly 60 years, with a range of about 23 to 85. Intravenous ivuxolimab was administered to patients every 2 weeks at six dose levels: 0.01, 0.1, 0.3, 1.5, 3 and 10 mg/kg. The full study reports these points: After ivuxolimab, more expanded clones were found on average in CD8+ T cells than in CD4+ T cells. Low levels of normalized T-cell clonal expansion were also seen in some patients who did not respond. At doses of 0.1 to 3.0 mg/kg, clonal expansion of both CD4+ and CD8+ T cells in blood was seen between baseline and week 6. In partial responders in the 0.1-3.0 mg/kg groups, normalized peripheral clonal expansion was found to be among the lowest, especially among CD8+ T cells. The antigen specificity of the peripheral T cells that underwent clonal expansion was not determined.

Patients with a history of autoimmune disease or receiving systemic immunosuppression were excluded from the trial. Peripheral blood for TCR sequencing was collected from all dose cohorts at baseline, on cycle 4 day 1, and on cycle 7 day 1. The samples were taken from a phase I, first-in-human, multicenter, open-label dose-escalation trial of ivuxolimab. Adults with locally advanced or metastatic melanoma, renal cell, hepatocellular, or head and neck squamous cell carcinoma were enrolled in the trial. Before TCR sequencing, CD4+ T cells and CD8+ T cells from peripheral blood were sorted into separate populations. Genomic DNA was extracted from sorted cells for sequencing of the TCRbeta CDR3 region. The immunoSEQ Assay was used for sequencing of TCRbeta CDR3 regions. TCRdb mirrors the immuneACCESS table, restricted to in-frame sequences. Some clones are absent from its copies; in checked studies, under half trace to an unresolved V gene, and the reason for the others is unknown. A total of 85,000 to 130,000 clones appear in this sample, 90% of them only once. The ten largest clones capture under 0.4% of the sample.

Sample: CD4+ or CD8+ T cells sorted from blood, taken in a trial of the OX40 agonist ivuxolimab. The sequence was obtained from an adult with an advanced solid tumor such as melanoma, head and neck, liver or kidney cancer.

CDR3 region: CASSEVTSGRGDEQYF. The bases read TGTGCCAGCAGTGAAGTGACTAGCGGGAGGGGCGACGAGCAGTACTTC. The sequence joins TRBV6-4 to TRBJ2-7; TRBD2 aligns with 14 central bases. V is cut back by 3 bases and J by 5 bases, with 6 bases in the junction unmatched. The CDR3 covers 16 residues, taking in both the cysteine and the phenylalanine. Only the CDR3 part of the read is kept: 48 bases, read in frame from the first base. CDR1 and CDR2 are read off the germline V gene as MRHNA and SNTAGT.